Shown below are 8 T cell receptor beta chains from a single sample sequenced in a study of blood T cell repertoires in COVID-19. Data came from immunoSEQ multiplex PCR; TCRdb stores just in-frame clones and leaves some out. The repertoire holds about 270,000 clones, with 91% as singletons. The sequencing input was PBMCs or T cells enriched from blood (not recorded which). The receptors were sampled from a man in his forties who had been exposed to COVID-19.

This chain connects TRBV5-4 to TRBJ1-2; perhaps TRBD1 as D (6 bases). The CDR3 runs to 15 residues. CDR1 is SGHNT, CDR2 YYREEE, per germline (reference sequence). V lost 0 bases, J lost 4 bases, and 13 bases lay in between. DNA of the CDR3: TGTGCCAGCAGCTTGGCGGACAGTGCCTTCTATGGCTACACCTTC. Protein sequence: CASSLADSAFYGYTF.

This clone was picked up one time. The chain links TRBV7-2 to TRBJ1-5; D uncertain. This CDR3 region has 15 residues. V was clipped by 2 bases and J by 0 bases, with 8 bases between them. Germline values: CDR1 SGHTA, CDR2 FQGNSA. CDR3 sequence (DNA): TGTGCCAGCAGCTTAAACGGAGGTAGCAATCAGCCCCAGCATTTT. This sequence encodes CASSLNGGSNQPQHF.

V is TRBV6-2 or TRBV6-3 and J is TRBJ2-2; 7 bases are a match to TRBD1. V gave up 2 bases and J gave up 1 base; unmatched junction bases: 7. Germline V gives CDR1 MNHEY, CDR2 SVGEGT. The CDR3 has 17 amino acids. The CDR3 coding sequence is TGTGCCAGCAGTTACATTCCCGGACAGGTGAACACCGGGGAGCTGTTTTTT. Its protein product is CASSYIPGQVNTGELFF.

The V and J genes are TRBV4-1 and TRBJ1-1; D is unresolved. The CDR3 is 11 residues long. Trimming removed 9 bases at V and 5 bases at J, with 10 bases between. Germline V gene sequence: CDR1 MGHRA, CDR2 YSYEKL. CDR3 DNA sequence: TGCGCCAGTACCCGGGGTACTGAAGCTTTCTTT. The encoded protein is CASTRGTEAFF.

The rearrangement uses TRBV19 and TRBJ2-3; 9 bases map to TRBD2. V dropped 4 bases and J dropped 1; count of bases not matched to a gene: 3. The germline V gene has CDR1 LNHDA and CDR2 SQIVND (reference sequence). The CDR3 covers 15 residues. The CDR3 protein is CASSTSGVGTDTQYF. As DNA, the CDR3 is TGTGCCAGTAGTACTAGCGGGGTCGGCACAGATACGCAGTATTTT.

This chain connects TRBV6-5 to TRBJ2-7; 8 bases are shared with TRBD1. V lost 6 bases to trimming and J lost 2 bases; unmatched junction nucleotides: 6. The CDR3 length is 14 residues. The germline V gene has CDR1 MNHEY and CDR2 SVGAGI. The CDR3 bases are TGTGCCAGCAGAGTTACAGGGGGTGCCTACGAGCAGTACTTC. Its protein is CASRVTGGAYEQYF.

The V gene is TRBV3-1 (or the pseudogene TRBV3-2), the J gene TRBJ2-7; 8 nucleotides agree with TRBD2. Germline V gene data show CDR1 as LGHDT and CDR2 as YNNKEL (reference sequence). V dropped 3 bases and J dropped 3; count of bases not matched to a gene: 4. There are 14 residues in the CDR3. CDR3 region: CASSHGLADYEQYF. The CDR3 DNA is TGTGCCAGCAGCCACGGACTAGCCGACTACGAGCAGTACTTC.

This chain joins TRBV18 and TRBJ1-1; maybe TRBD1 (5 bases). Germline CDR1 reads KGHSH; CDR2 reads LQKENI. The CDR3 has 14 residues. Trimming removed 5 bases at V and 1 base at J, with 11 bases between. CDR3 protein: CASSARGGNTEAFF. CDR3 sequence (DNA): TGTGCCAGCTCAGCCCGCGGGGGGAACACTGAAGCTTTCTTT. The whole variable domain, remainder taken from reference TRBV18 and TRBJ1-1, is NAGVMQNPRHLVRRRGQEARLRCSPMKGHSHVYWYRQLPEEGLKFMVYLQKENIIDESGMPKERFSAEFPKEGPSILRIQQVVRGDSAAYFCASSARGGNTEAFFGQGTRLTVV.